The clone carrying this T cell receptor (beta chain) was observed a few times. The antigen remains unidentified. The sample is drawn from a study of T-cell memory formation after mild COVID-19. TCRdb analysed the 5' RACE reads with MiXCR anew, one entry per CDR3 protein. Among 200,000 to 250,000 distinct CDR3 sequences listed, approximately 9% were seen once. Study-level findings and limits: Clones shrinking between day 15 and 85 showed a balanced CD4/CD8 split, and those that grew later tilted toward CD4+.

Germline V lookup: CDR1 MGHRA, CDR2 YSYEKL. The V gene lost 3 bases and the J gene lost 0 bases, with 15 bases spanning the gap. This CDR3 has 17 amino acids. This clonotype was sampled from a man aged 18 to 30 who had mild COVID-19 (a few samples of this study predate the infection). Cell type and time point are not known. The gene calls are TRBV4-1 and TRBJ1-5; D is unresolved. Sequenced sample: PBMCs or a T cell subset sorted from them (not recorded which). CDR3 coding DNA: TGCGCCAGCAGCCACCTAGGGTGGGCGAATAGCAATCAGCCCCAGCATTTT. It codes for CASSHLGWANSNQPQHF.